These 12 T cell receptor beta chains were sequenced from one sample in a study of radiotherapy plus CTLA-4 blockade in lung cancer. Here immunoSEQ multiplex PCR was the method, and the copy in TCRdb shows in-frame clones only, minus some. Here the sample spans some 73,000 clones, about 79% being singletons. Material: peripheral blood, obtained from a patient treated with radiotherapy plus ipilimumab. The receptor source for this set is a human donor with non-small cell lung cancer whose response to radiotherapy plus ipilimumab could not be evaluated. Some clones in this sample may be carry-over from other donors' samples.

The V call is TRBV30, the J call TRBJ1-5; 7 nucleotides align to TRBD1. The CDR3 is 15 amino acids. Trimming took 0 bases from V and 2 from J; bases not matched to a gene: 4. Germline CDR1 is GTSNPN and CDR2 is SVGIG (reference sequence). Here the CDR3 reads CAWSVRGARNQPQHF. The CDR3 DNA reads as TGTGCCTGGAGTGTCAGGGGGGCTCGCAATCAGCCCCAGCATTTT.

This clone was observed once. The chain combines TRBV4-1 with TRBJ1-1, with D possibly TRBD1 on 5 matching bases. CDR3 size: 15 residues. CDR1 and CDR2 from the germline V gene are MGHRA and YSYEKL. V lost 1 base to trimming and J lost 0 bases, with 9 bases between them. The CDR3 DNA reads TGCGCCAGCAGCCAAGCAGGGTCTTTGAACACTGAAGCTTTCTTT. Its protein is CASSQAGSLNTEAFF.

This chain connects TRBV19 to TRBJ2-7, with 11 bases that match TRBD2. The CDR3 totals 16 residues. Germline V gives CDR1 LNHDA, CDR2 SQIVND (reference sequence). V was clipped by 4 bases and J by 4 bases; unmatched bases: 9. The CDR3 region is CASSTRTSGLTYEQYF. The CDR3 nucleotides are TGTGCCAGTAGTACTAGGACTAGCGGGCTTACTTACGAGCAGTACTTC.

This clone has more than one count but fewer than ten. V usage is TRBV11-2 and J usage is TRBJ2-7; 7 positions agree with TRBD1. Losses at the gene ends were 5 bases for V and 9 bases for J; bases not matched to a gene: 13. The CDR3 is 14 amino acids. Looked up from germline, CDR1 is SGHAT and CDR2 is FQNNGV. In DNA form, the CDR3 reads TGTGCCAGCAGCGCTTCGGACAGGCCACTCGGGCAGTACTTC. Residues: CASSASDRPLGQYF.

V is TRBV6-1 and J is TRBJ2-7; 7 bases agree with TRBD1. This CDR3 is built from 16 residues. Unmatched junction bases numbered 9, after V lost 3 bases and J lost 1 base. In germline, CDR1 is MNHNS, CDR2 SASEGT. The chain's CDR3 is CASSDRGQFGSYEQYF. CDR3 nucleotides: TGTGCCAGCAGTGATAGGGGGCAGTTTGGTTCCTACGAGCAGTACTTC.

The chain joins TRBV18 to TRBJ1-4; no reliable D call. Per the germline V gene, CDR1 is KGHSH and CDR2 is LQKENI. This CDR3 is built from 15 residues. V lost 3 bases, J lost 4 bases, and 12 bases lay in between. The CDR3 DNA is TGTGCCAGCTCACCCGCTGAGGGTTATAATGAAAAACTGTTTTTT. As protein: CASSPAEGYNEKLFF.

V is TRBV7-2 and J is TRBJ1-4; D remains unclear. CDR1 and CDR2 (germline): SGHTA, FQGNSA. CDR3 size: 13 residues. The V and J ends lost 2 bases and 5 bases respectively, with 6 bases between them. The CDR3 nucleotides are TGTGCCAGCAGCTTATTCGTAAATGAAAAACTGTTTTTT. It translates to CASSLFVNEKLFF.

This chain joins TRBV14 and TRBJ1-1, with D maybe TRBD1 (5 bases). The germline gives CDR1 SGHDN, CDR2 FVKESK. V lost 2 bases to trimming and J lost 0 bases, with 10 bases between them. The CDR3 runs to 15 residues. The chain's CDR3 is CASSQNWGLNTEAFF. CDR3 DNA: TGTGCCAGCAGCCAAAATTGGGGCCTGAACACTGAAGCTTTCTTT.

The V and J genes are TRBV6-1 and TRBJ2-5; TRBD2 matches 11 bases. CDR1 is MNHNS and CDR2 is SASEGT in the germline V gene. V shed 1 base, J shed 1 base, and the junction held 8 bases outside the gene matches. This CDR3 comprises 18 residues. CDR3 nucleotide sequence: TGTGCCAGCAGTGAAGTGGCTAGCGGGGGGCTGGGCCAAGAGACCCAGTACTTC. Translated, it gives CASSEVASGGLGQETQYF.

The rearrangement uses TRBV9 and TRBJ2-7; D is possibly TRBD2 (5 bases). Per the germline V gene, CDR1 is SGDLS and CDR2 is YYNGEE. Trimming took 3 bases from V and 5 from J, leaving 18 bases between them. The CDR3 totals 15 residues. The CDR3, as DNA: TGTGCCAGCAGCGACGCGAGGGCGGGCGGCAACGAGCAGTACTTC. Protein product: CASSDARAGGNEQYF.

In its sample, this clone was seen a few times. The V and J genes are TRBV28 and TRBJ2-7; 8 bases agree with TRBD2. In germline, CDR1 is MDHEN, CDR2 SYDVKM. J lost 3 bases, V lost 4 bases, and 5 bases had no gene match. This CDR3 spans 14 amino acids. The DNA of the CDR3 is TGTGCCAGCAGTTACGGGACTAGAGGCTACGAGCAGTACTTC. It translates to CASSYGTRGYEQYF.

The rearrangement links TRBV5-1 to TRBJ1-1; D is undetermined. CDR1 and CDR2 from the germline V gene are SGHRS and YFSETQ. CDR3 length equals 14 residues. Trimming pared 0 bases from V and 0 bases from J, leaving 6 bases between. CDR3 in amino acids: CASSLEQLNTEAFF. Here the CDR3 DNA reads TGCGCCAGCAGCTTGGAACAGCTGAACACTGAAGCTTTCTTT.